This T cell receptor beta chain was sequenced in a study of a mutant IDH1 vaccine in newly diagnosed glioma. Across the whole study: Most had both radiotherapy and temozolomide beforehand; others had only one. Study results and caveats: Any relationship between pseudoprogression and changes in top peripheral T cell clonotypes seemed absent. Of all patients, 93.3% showed vaccine-induced immune responses.

CDR3 length equals 15 residues. Germline V gene lookup returns CDR1 MNHNY and CDR2 SVGAGI (reference sequence). V was clipped by 4 bases and J by 3 bases, with 15 bases between them. Clones were sequenced by immunoSEQ multiplex PCR, and TCRdb holds only the in-frame ones, with some missing. The repertoire holds 55,000 to 70,000 clones, 80% to 90% seen once, with about 3% in the top ten. Time point meaning: baseline, week 1 (first vaccination visit). Described treatment: pre-vaccination baseline after standard-of-care therapy. Donors harbored newly found WHO grade 3 or 4 IDH1-mutant, ATRX-lost astrocytomas. With respect to this clone: As yet, its antigen is unknown.

V usage is TRBV6-6 and J usage is TRBJ1-2, with a possible D match to TRBD1 (5 bases). The TCR sequence derives from a man in his thirties or forties with glioma. This sample comprised PBMCs, obtained from a glioma patient treated with radiotherapy, temozolomide or both. The CDR3 bases are TGTGCCAGCAGTTCTGGGGCGGGTGGAGACTATGGCTACACCTTC. Translation: CASSSGAGGDYGYTF.